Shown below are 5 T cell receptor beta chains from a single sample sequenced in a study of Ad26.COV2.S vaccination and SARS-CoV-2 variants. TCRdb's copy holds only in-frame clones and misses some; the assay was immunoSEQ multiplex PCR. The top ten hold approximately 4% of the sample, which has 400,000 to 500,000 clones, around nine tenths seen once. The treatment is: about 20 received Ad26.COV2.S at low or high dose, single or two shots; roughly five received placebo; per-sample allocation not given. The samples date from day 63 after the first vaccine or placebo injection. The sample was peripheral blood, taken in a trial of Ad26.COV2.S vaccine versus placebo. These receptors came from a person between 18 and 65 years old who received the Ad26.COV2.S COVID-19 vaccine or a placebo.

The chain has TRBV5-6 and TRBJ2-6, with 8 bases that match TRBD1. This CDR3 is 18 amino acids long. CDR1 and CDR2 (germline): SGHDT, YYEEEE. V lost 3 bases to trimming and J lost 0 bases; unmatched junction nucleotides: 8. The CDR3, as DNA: TGTGCCAGCAGCTCCGAAGGGACAGGCTTCTCTGGGGCCAACGTCCTGACTTTC. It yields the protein CASSSEGTGFSGANVLTF.

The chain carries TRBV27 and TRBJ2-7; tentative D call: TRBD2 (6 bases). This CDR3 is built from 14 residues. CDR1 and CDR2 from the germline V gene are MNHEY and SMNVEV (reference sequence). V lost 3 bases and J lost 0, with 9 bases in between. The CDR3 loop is CASSFNGGSYEQYF. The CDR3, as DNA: TGTGCCAGCAGTTTCAACGGGGGCTCCTACGAGCAGTACTTC.

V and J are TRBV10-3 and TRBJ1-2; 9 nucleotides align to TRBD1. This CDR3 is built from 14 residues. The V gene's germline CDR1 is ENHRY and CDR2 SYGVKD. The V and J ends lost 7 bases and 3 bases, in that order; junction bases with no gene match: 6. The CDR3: CAITTGTGHYGYTF. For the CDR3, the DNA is TGTGCCATCACGACCGGGACAGGGCACTATGGCTACACCTTC.

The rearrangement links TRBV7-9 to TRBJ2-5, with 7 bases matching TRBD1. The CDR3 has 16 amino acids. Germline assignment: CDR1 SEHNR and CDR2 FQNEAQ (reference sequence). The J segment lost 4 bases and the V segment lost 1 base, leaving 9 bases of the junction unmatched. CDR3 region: CASSLVMRQGRETQYF. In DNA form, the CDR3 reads TGTGCCAGCAGCTTAGTAATGAGACAGGGTCGAGAGACCCAGTACTTC.

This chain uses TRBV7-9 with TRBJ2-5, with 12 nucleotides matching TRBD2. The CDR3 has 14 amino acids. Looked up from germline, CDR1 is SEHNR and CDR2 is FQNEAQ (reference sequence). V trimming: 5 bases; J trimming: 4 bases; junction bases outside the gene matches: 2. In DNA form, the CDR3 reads TGTGCCAGCAGCAAGACTAGCGGGGGAGAGACCCAGTACTTC. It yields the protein CASSKTSGGETQYF.